This entry describes one T cell receptor beta chain. The data are from a study of T cell changes during pregnancy in multiple sclerosis. The V and J ends lost 2 bases and 6 bases, in that order; junction bases with no gene match: 5. This CDR3 has 13 amino acids. CDR1 SGHKS and CDR2 YYEKEE come from the germline V gene (reference sequence). This table comes from immunoSEQ multiplex PCR, and its TCRdb copy is limited to in-frame clones, with some not included. The repertoire includes just over 35,000 clones, 93% of them detected once, and roughly 0.41% sits in the top ten. This chain connects TRBV5-5 to TRBJ2-7, with 7 bases lining up with TRBD1. This clonotype was obtained from a female donor with multiple sclerosis, enrolled in a pregnancy study. The sequencing here drew on CD4+ T cells from peripheral blood mononuclear cells, taken in the first trimester of pregnancy. The CDR3 coding sequence is TGTGCCAGCAGCTTTCAGACAGGGAGCGAGCAGTACTTC. Its protein is CASSFQTGSEQYF.